Given below is one T cell receptor beta chain in context. Only in-frame clones appear in the TCRdb table, and some are missing; sequencing was by immunoSEQ multiplex PCR. The table shows some 120,000 clones, with around 93% occurring only once. This specimen belongs to a study of T cell responses to AZD1222 COVID-19 vaccine. The sequence was obtained from an adult in good health. The sample in question was peripheral blood, obtained on day 0 of AZD1222 vaccination.

The CDR3 nucleotides are TGTGCCAGCAGCTTATCGGTGAATGAGCAGTTCTTC. This translates into CASSLSVNEQFF. V is TRBV7-3 and J is TRBJ2-1; D is uncertain. The CDR3 consists of 12 residues. Trimming left V 2 bases short and J 7 bases short, with 6 bases between. Germline loops: CDR1 SGHTA, CDR2 FQGTGA.